The clone carrying this T cell receptor beta chain was seen repeatedly, ten times or more. One end of the junction varies from germline; a read error may be responsible. The data derive from a study of T cell repertoires in cytomegalovirus infection. MiXCR, applied by TCRdb to the reads, yields one record per CDR3 protein. The sample records 150,000 to 180,000 distinct CDR3 sequences, 23% being singletons. CDR3 size: 15 residues. The sequence was collected from a human donor in good health (CMV status not recorded). Some clones in this sample may be carry-over from other donors' samples. The genes are TRBV12-3 or TRBV12-4 and TRBJ2-5, with 13 nucleotides matching TRBD2. The sequenced material came from PBMCs. CDR3 amino acids: CASSPRPGTSGKVDF. CDR3 DNA sequence: TGTGCCAGCAGTCCCCGGCCCGGGACTAGCGGGAAAGTGGACTTC.